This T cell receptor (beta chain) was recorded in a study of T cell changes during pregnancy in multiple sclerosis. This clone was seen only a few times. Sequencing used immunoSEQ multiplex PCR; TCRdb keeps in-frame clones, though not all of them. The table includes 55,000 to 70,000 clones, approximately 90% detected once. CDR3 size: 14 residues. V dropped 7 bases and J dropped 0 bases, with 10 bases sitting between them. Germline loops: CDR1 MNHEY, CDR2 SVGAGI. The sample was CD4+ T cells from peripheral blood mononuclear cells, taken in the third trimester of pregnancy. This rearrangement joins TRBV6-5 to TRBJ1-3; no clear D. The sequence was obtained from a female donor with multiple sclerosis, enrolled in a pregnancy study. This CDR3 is CASIHSGSGNTIYF. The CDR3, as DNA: TGTGCCAGCATCCACTCTGGCTCTGGAAACACCATATATTTT.